The clone carrying this TCR beta chain was observed a few times. The data were taken from a study of T cells in Graves' hyperthyroidism and ophthalmopathy. In the study overall: Peripheral blood was taken when the disease was first diagnosed, before any treatment began.

Hyperthyroidism of Graves' type that showed no ophthalmopathy progression within 18 months was stable. Diagnosis of hyperthyroidism was new in patients aged 18 to 65, and its duration was under 2 months. Using 10 ml of fresh peripheral blood, PBMCs were prepared. V lost 5 bases to trimming and J lost 0 bases, with 8 bases between them. This CDR3 comprises 14 residues. CDR1 is MNHNS and CDR2 is SASEGT in the germline V gene. RNA transcripts gave rise to amplified TCR beta CDR3 regions. The HTBI primer set drove a first-round RT-PCR of the TCR CDR3. TCRdb re-derived calls from the multiplex PCR reads in MiXCR, one entry per CDR3 protein. Of under 800,000 distinct CDR3 sequences in the sample, about 14% were seen once.

The clonotype was recovered from a woman aged 18-29 years with Graves' hyperthyroidism. The rearrangement uses TRBV6-1 and TRBJ1-5; D unclear. Material: blood. DNA for the CDR3: TGTGCCAGCAGTTCGTTTTATAGCAATCAGCCCCAGCATTTT. This translates into CASSSFYSNQPQHF.